These 30 T cell receptor beta chains share one sample of origin, sequenced in a study of T cell repertoires in ileal Crohn's disease. TCRdb keeps only in-frame clones here, not all; method: immunoSEQ multiplex PCR. The sample carries about 6,000 clones, 70% to 85% recorded once. Sequenced input: ileal tissue. The receptors originated from an adult with Crohn's disease.

The count of this clone is one. This chain connects TRBV6-4 to TRBJ1-4; 10 bases line up with TRBD1. Germline loops: CDR1 MRHNA, CDR2 SNTAGT. With V trimmed by 5 bases and J by 4 bases, 4 bases remained unmatched. The CDR3 is 15 residues long. The CDR3 region has the DNA TGTGCCAGCAGTCCCGGACAGGGGGGTAATGAAAAACTGTTTTTT. Protein product: CASSPGQGGNEKLFF.

The V gene is TRBV5-4, the J gene TRBJ2-6; unclear D gene. CDR3 length: 16 residues. The germline gives CDR1 SGHNT, CDR2 YYREEE (reference sequence). Trimming removed 0 bases at V and 0 bases at J, with 7 bases between. The DNA for the CDR3 is TGTGCCAGCAGCTTGGGTCCCCACTCTGGGGCCAACGTCCTGACTTTC. This encodes CASSLGPHSGANVLTF.

The CDR3 coding sequence is TGCAGCGTCGCAAACCCGACCGGGACAGGGAAGAGGGTTACGTGGGGTGAGCAGTTCTTC. This translates into CSVANPTGTGKRVTWGEQFF. V and J are TRBV29-1 and TRBJ2-1; TRBD1 aligns across 9 bases. Trimming removed 6 bases from V and 9 bases from J; junction bases left unmatched: 30. The CDR3 length is 20 residues. Germline CDR1 reads SQVTM; CDR2 reads ANQGSEA.

The genes are TRBV7-9 and TRBJ1-1; a possible D gene is TRBD1 (6 bases). The CDR3 has 13 amino acids. Germline values: CDR1 SEHNR, CDR2 FQNEAQ (reference sequence). Trimming left V 5 bases short and J 5 bases short, with 12 bases between. Written as DNA, the CDR3 is TGTGCCAGCAGCAATACAGGGTATACTGAAGCTTTCTTT. Its protein is CASSNTGYTEAFF.

J is TRBJ1-6 and V is TRBV28, with 10 bases fitting TRBD1. The ends lost 3 bases at V and 3 bases at J; junction bases unmatched: 8. This CDR3 spans 18 amino acids. Germline loops: CDR1 MDHEN, CDR2 SYDVKM. CDR3 sequence: CASSFRQGAGYYNSPLHF. In DNA, the CDR3 is TGTGCCAGCAGTTTCCGACAGGGGGCAGGGTACTATAATTCACCCCTCCACTTT.

The V gene is TRBV5-1, the J gene TRBJ2-1; TRBD2 matches at 12 bases. The CDR3 is 19 amino acids. The germline gives CDR1 SGHRS, CDR2 YFSETQ. J was trimmed by 7 bases and V by 0 bases; bases with no gene match: 14. The CDR3 nucleotides read TGCGCCAGCAGCTTGGCCCCTCTGCTACTAGCGGGGGGCCTAAATGAGCAGTTCTTC. It translates to CASSLAPLLLAGGLNEQFF.

CDR3 sequence reads: CASSQASQPGEKLFF. CDR3 DNA: TGCGCCAGCAGCCAAGCGTCCCAACCAGGTGAAAAACTGTTTTTT. The chain has TRBV4-1 and TRBJ1-4, with D unclear. V was pared by 1 base and J by 7 bases, with 13 bases between. Germline-derived CDR1 and CDR2 are MGHRA and YSYEKL. The CDR3 runs to 15 residues.

The V and J genes are TRBV28 and TRBJ1-4; no clear D. The CDR3 is 13 residues long. From germline, CDR1 is MDHEN and CDR2 SYDVKM. The ends were cut back, 5 bases at V and 0 bases at J, with 4 bases in the middle. This chain's CDR3 is CASSQATNEKLFF. The DNA for the CDR3 is TGTGCCAGCAGTCAGGCAACTAATGAAAAACTGTTTTTT. Full variable domain (rest looked up from reference TRBV28 and TRBJ1-4): DVKVTQSSRYLVKRTGEKVFLECVQDMDHENMFWYRQDPGLGLRLIYFSYDVKMKEKGDIPEGYSVSREKKERFSLILESASTNQTSMYLCASSQATNEKLFFGSGTQLSVL.

The V call is TRBV5-1, the J call TRBJ1-6; 8 nucleotides agree with TRBD1. The CDR3 is made up of 14 amino acids. Per germline, CDR1 SGHRS and CDR2 YFSETQ. V was pared by 5 bases and J by 7 bases, with 5 bases of the junction left unmatched. Written as DNA, the CDR3 is TGCGCCAGCAGACAGACAGGGGAAAATTCACCCCTCCACTTT. Translated, it gives CASRQTGENSPLHF.

The V call is TRBV6-5, the J call TRBJ2-6, with unresolved D. Per germline, CDR1 MNHEY and CDR2 SVGAGI. V lost 7 bases and J lost 0, with 7 bases in between. This CDR3 region has 14 residues. As DNA, the CDR3 is TGTGCCAGCACCGGGTCCTCTGGGGCCAACGTCCTGACTTTC. Its protein product is CASTGSSGANVLTF.

The chain uses TRBV7-8 and TRBJ2-1; the match to TRBD2 covers 10 bases. The CDR3 contains 14 residues. The junction had 4 bases not matched to a gene; V was cut back by 5 bases and J by 6 bases. Looked up from germline, CDR1 is SGHVS and CDR2 is FQNEAQ. CDR3 loop: CASSRSGGSNEQFF. CDR3 bases: TGTGCCAGCAGCCGTAGCGGGGGGTCCAATGAGCAGTTCTTC. The full variable domain, its missing parts supplied by reference TRBV7-8 and TRBJ2-1, is GAGVSQSPRYKVAKRGQDVALRCDPISGHVSLFWYQQALGQGPEFLTYFQNEAQLDKSGLPSDRFFAERPEGSVSTLKIQRTQQEDSAVYLCASSRSGGSNEQFFGPGTRLTVL.

The chain uses TRBV28 and TRBJ2-2; TRBD1 matches at 9 bases. CDR1 MDHEN and CDR2 SYDVKM come from the germline V gene. The ends lost 1 base at V and 5 bases at J; junction bases unmatched: 8. This CDR3 region has 17 residues. This CDR3 reads CASSLSPGQGGTGELFF. DNA of the CDR3: TGTGCCAGCAGTTTATCTCCGGGACAGGGAGGAACCGGGGAGCTGTTTTTT.

The V gene is TRBV15, the J gene TRBJ2-3; 8 bases are a match to TRBD2. CDR3 length: 13 amino acids. J gave up 2 bases and V 8 bases, and 3 bases lay outside the gene matches. Germline loops: CDR1 LNHNV, CDR2 YYDKDF (reference sequence). CDR3 nucleotides: TGTGCCACCCGGGGGGGGACCACAGATACGCAGTATTTT. Translated, it gives CATRGGTTDTQYF. Full variable domain (remainder filled in from reference TRBV15 and TRBJ2-3): DAMVIQNPRYQVTQFGKPVTLSCSQTLNHNVMYWYQQKSSQAPKLLFHYYDKDFNNEADTPDNFQSRRPNTSFCFLDIRSPGLGDTAMYLCATRGGTTDTQYFGPGTRLTVL.

The chain links TRBV28 to TRBJ1-2; the match to TRBD1 covers 10 bases. Germline CDR1 is MDHEN and CDR2 is SYDVKM. V shed 9 bases, J shed 5 bases, and the junction held 9 bases outside the gene matches. The CDR3 totals 14 residues. Here the CDR3 DNA reads TGTGCCAGTGGGGGGACAGGGGCAAGTTATGGCTACACCTTC. Protein: CASGGTGASYGYTF.

This clone showed up just a few times. The V gene is TRBV6-5, the J gene TRBJ2-5; 9 nucleotides line up with TRBD1. Trimming took 2 bases from V and 6 from J; bases not matched to a gene: 4. The CDR3 runs to 14 residues. The germline V gene encodes CDR1 MNHEY and CDR2 SVGAGI. CDR3 region: CASSYADRGQTQYF. CDR3 nucleotides: TGTGCCAGCAGTTACGCGGACAGGGGACAGACCCAGTACTTC.

This chain connects TRBV7-9 to TRBJ2-5, with a possible D match to TRBD1 (6 bases). CDR3 size: 14 residues. V gave up 4 bases and J gave up 0 bases, with 9 bases separating them. Germline lookup yields CDR1 SEHNR and CDR2 FQNEAQ (reference sequence). The CDR3 bases are TGTGCCAGCAGCTACCGACAGGACCAAGAGACCCAGTACTTC. It translates to CASSYRQDQETQYF.

The chain employs TRBV28 and TRBJ2-1; possible D gene TRBD2, 6 bases. In germline, CDR1 is MDHEN, CDR2 SYDVKM. Trimming removed 6 bases at V and 8 bases at J, with 29 bases between. The CDR3 extends over 18 amino acids. The CDR3, as DNA: TGTGCCAGCAGCCGCGGGATTAGTTACTCCTTTACTAATGATGAGCAGTTCTTC. Its protein is CASSRGISYSFTNDEQFF.

The chain uses TRBV7-8 and TRBJ2-5; 14 bases agree with TRBD2. The junction had 6 bases not matched to a gene; V was cut back by 4 bases and J by 5 bases. In germline, CDR1 is SGHVS, CDR2 FQNEAQ. This CDR3 region has 16 residues. CDR3 DNA sequence: TGTGCCAGCAGCTCAAGACTAGCGGGGGGGAGGGAGACCCAGTACTTC. This sequence encodes CASSSRLAGGRETQYF.

V usage is TRBV7-2 and J usage is TRBJ2-3, with TRBD2 matching over 9 bases. After removal of 4 bases from V and 1 base from J, the junction contained 6 bases not matched to a gene. The length of the CDR3 is 16 residues. Germline assignment: CDR1 SGHTA and CDR2 FQGNSA. The CDR3 bases are TGTGCCAGCAGCTGGGGGGAGCGGGGGGGCACAGATACGCAGTATTTT. It encodes CASSWGERGGTDTQYF.

This sequence joins TRBV10-3 and TRBJ2-2, with TRBD2 matching 9 bases. Germline V gives CDR1 ENHRY, CDR2 SYGVKD. J gave up 2 bases and V 6 bases, and 4 bases lay outside the gene matches. There are 15 residues in the CDR3. CDR3 DNA sequence: TGTGCCATCAGGGCCGGGACTAGCAACACCGGGGAGCTGTTTTTT. Its translation: CAIRAGTSNTGELFF.

The rearrangement uses TRBV18 and TRBJ2-7; no reliable D call. Trimming took off 3 bases at V and 3 bases at J, with 6 bases between the two ends. The CDR3 has 12 residues. In germline, CDR1 is KGHSH, CDR2 LQKENI. Here the CDR3 DNA reads TGTGCCAGCTCACCGAACAGCTACGAGCAGTACTTC. As protein: CASSPNSYEQYF.

In its sample, this clone was seen once. The chain uses TRBV4-1 and TRBJ1-2; TRBD1 might be the D (6 bases). The CDR3 is 14 residues long. V lost 8 bases, J lost 2 bases, and 15 bases lay in between. Germline CDR1 reads MGHRA; CDR2 reads YSYEKL. The CDR3 spells CASQPGARNYGYTF. Written as DNA, the CDR3 is TGCGCCAGCCAACCAGGGGCGAGAAACTATGGCTACACCTTC.

This chain connects TRBV6-1 to TRBJ1-5, with a weak D call TRBD1 (5 bases). V lost 2 bases and J lost 7, with 15 bases in between. Germline assignment: CDR1 MNHNS and CDR2 SASEGT. The CDR3 is 15 residues long. The CDR3, as DNA: TGTGCCAGCAGTGAAACTCAGGGTAATTGGCAGCCCCAGCATTTT. Translating gives CASSETQGNWQPQHF.

The rearrangement links TRBV7-9 to TRBJ1-1; D is ambiguous. Trimming pared 2 bases from V and 3 bases from J, leaving 10 bases between. The length of the CDR3 is 14 residues. Germline V CDR1 and CDR2: SEHNR, FQNEAQ (reference sequence). The CDR3 spells CASSLKAGDTEAFF. In DNA, the CDR3 is TGTGCCAGCAGCTTAAAAGCAGGCGACACTGAAGCTTTCTTT.

V is TRBV19 and J is TRBJ2-6; no clear D. The CDR3 totals 17 residues. V was pared by 10 bases and J by 0 bases, with 19 bases between. CDR1 is LNHDA, CDR2 SQIVND, per germline (reference sequence). The chain's CDR3 is CATFDNLKPSGANVLTF. The CDR3 DNA reads as TGTGCCACCTTCGACAATTTGAAGCCCTCTGGGGCCAACGTCCTGACTTTC.

The genes are TRBV5-1 and TRBJ1-1; no definite D call. Germline V gene lookup returns CDR1 SGHRS and CDR2 YFSETQ. There are 15 residues in the CDR3. V lost 0 bases and J 0 bases, leaving 9 bases between the germline ends. CDR3 DNA: TGCGCCAGCAGCTTGGTGGGTAGCCTGAACACTGAAGCTTTCTTT. It codes for CASSLVGSLNTEAFF.

This chain joins TRBV29-1 and TRBJ1-1; D possibly corresponds to TRBD1 (6 bases). Trimming took off 3 bases at V and 8 bases at J, with 13 bases between the two ends. This CDR3 comprises 12 residues. The germline V gene has CDR1 SQVTM and CDR2 ANQGSEA. The CDR3 DNA sequence: TGCAGCGTTGATCGGATGGGGACAGAAGCTTTCTTT. Translating gives CSVDRMGTEAFF.

This chain's CDR3 is CASRPRGRGYGYTF. In DNA form, the CDR3 reads TGTGCCAGCAGGCCGCGGGGGCGCGGCTATGGCTACACCTTC. The rearrangement uses TRBV7-2 and TRBJ1-2; maybe TRBD1 (6 bases). From germline, CDR1 is SGHTA and CDR2 FQGNSA. Deletions cut 6 bases from V and 4 bases from J, with 15 bases between. The CDR3 has 14 amino acids.

This clone was detected a few times. The chain links TRBV7-3 to TRBJ2-3; tentatively, D is TRBD1 (5 bases). Germline CDR1 SGHTA, CDR2 FQGTGA. CDR3 length equals 15 residues. The V gene lost 5 bases and the J gene lost 0 bases, with 12 bases spanning the gap. CDR3 region: CASSLQAASTDTQYF. The CDR3 DNA follows: TGTGCCAGCAGCCTACAGGCTGCGAGCACAGATACGCAGTATTTT.

This clone has more than one count but fewer than ten. J is TRBJ1-6 and V is TRBV16, with D unresolved. Per the germline V gene, CDR1 is KGHSY and CDR2 is FQNENV. This CDR3 contains 15 residues. Trimming took 4 bases from V and 7 from J, leaving 14 bases between them. The CDR3 region is CASSRTRSANSPLHF. The DNA for the CDR3 is TGTGCCAGCAGCCGCACCAGGTCTGCCAATTCACCCCTCCACTTT.